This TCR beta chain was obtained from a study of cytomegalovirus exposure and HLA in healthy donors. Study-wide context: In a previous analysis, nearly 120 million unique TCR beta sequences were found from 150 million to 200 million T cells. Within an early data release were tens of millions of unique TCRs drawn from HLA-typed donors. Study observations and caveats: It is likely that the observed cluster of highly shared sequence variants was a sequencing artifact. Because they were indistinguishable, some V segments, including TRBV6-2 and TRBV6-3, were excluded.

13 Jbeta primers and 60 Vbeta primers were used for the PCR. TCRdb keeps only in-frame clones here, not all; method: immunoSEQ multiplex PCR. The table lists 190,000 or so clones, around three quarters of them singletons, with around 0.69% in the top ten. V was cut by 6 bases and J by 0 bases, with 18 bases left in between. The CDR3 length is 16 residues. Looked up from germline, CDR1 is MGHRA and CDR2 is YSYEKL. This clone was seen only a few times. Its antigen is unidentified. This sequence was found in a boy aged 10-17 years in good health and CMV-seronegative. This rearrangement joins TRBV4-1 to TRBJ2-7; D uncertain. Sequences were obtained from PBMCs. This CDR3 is CASSDRVTASSYEQYF. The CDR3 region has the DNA TGCGCCAGCAGTGATCGGGTGACGGCGAGCTCCTACGAGCAGTACTTC.